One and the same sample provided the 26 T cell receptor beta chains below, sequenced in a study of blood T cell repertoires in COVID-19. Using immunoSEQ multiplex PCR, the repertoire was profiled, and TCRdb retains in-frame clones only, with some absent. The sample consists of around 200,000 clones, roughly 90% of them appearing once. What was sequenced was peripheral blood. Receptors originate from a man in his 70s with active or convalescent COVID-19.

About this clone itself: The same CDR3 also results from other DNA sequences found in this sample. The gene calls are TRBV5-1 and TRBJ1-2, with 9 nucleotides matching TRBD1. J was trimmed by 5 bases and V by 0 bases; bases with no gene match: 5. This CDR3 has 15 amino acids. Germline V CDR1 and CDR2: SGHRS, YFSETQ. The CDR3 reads CASSLDGTGKYGYTF. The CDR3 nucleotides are TGCGCCAGCAGCTTGGATGGGACAGGGAAGTATGGCTACACCTTC. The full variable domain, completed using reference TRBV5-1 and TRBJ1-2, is KAGVTQTPRYLIKTRGQQVTLSCSPISGHRSVSWYQQTPGQGLQFLFEYFSETQRNKGNFPGRFSGRQFSNSRSEMNVSTLELGDSALYLCASSLDGTGKYGYTFGSGTRLTVV.

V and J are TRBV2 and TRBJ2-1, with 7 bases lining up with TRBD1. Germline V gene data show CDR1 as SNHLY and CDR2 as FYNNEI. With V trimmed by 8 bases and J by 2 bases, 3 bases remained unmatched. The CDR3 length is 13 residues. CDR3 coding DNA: TGTGCCAGCGGTGGGACAGCCTACAATGAGCAGTTCTTC. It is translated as CASGGTAYNEQFF. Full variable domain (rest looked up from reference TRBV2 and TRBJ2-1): EPEVTQTPSHQVTQMGQEVILRCVPISNHLYFYWYRQILGQKVEFLVSFYNNEISEKSEIFDDQFSVERPDGSNFTLKIRSTKLEDSAMYFCASGGTAYNEQFFGPGTRLTVL.

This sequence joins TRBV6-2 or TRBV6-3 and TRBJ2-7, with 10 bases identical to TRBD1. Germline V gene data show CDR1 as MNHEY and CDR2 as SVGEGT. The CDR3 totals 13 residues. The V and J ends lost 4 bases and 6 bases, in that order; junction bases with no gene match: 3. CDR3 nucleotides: TGTGCCAGCAGTTGGGGGACAGGGGCCGAGCAGTACTTC. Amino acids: CASSWGTGAEQYF.

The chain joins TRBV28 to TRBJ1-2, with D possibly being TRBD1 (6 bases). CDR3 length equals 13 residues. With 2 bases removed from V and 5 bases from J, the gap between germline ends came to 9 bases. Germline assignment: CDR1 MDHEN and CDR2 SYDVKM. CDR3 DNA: TGTGCCAGCAGTTTAGGTACAGGGTATGGCTACACCTTC. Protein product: CASSLGTGYGYTF.

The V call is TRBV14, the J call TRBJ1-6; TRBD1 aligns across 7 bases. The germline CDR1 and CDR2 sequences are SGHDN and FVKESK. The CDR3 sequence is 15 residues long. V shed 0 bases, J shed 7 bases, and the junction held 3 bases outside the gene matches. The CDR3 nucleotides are TGTGCCAGCAGCCAAGATCTCAGGGGGAATTCACCCCTCCACTTT. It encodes CASSQDLRGNSPLHF. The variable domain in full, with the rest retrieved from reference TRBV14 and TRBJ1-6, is EAGVTQFPSHSVIEKGQTVTLRCDPISGHDNLYWYRRVMGKEIKFLLHFVKESKQDESGMPNNRFLAERTGGTYSTLKVQPAELEDSGVYFCASSQDLRGNSPLHFGNGTRLTVT.

The CDR3 coding sequence is TGTGCCAGCAGTCGGAGAGGGGGACCGTCCTCCTACAATGAGCAGTTCTTC. Its protein is CASSRRGGPSSYNEQFF. This chain connects TRBV2 to TRBJ2-1; tentative D call: TRBD1 (6 bases). Germline CDR1 SNHLY, CDR2 FYNNEI. This CDR3 has 17 amino acids. V lost 5 bases to trimming and J lost 0 bases, with 17 bases between them.

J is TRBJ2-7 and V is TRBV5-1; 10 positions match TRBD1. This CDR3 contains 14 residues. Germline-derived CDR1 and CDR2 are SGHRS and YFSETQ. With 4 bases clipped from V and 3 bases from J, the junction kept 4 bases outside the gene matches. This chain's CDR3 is CASSRGQGIYEQYF. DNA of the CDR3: TGCGCCAGCAGCAGGGGACAGGGGATCTACGAGCAGTACTTC.

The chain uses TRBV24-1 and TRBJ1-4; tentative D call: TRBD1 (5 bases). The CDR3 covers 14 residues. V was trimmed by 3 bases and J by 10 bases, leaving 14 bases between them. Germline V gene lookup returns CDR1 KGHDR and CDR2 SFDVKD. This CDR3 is CATSDVRVGSKLFF. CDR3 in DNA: TGTGCCACCAGTGATGTCAGGGTTGGATCAAAACTGTTTTTT.

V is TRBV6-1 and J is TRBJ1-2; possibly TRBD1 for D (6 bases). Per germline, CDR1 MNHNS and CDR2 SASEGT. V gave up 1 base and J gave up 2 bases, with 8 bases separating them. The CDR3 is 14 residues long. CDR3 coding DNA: TGTGCCAGCAGTGAAGGAGGGGGAAACTATGGCTACACCTTC. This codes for CASSEGGGNYGYTF.

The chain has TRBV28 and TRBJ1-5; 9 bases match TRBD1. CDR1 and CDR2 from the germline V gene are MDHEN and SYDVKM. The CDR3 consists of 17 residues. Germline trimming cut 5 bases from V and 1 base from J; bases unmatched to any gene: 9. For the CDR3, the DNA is TGTGCCAGCAGTCCGGGACAGGGACATTGGAGCAATCAGCCCCAGCATTTT. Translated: CASSPGQGHWSNQPQHF. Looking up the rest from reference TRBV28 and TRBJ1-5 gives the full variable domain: DVKVTQSSRYLVKRTGEKVFLECVQDMDHENMFWYRQDPGLGLRLIYFSYDVKMKEKGDIPEGYSVSREKKERFSLILESASTNQTSMYLCASSPGQGHWSNQPQHFGDGTRLSIL.

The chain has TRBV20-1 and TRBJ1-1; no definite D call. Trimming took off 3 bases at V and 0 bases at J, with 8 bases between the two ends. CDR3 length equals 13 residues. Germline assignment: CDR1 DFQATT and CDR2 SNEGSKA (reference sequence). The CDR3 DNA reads TGCAGTGCTAGTCACAGACTGAACACTGAAGCTTTCTTT. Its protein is CSASHRLNTEAFF.

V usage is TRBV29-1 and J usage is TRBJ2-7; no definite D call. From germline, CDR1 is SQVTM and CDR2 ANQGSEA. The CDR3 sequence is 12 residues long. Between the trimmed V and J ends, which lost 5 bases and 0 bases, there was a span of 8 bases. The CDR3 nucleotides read TGCAGCGTTTCCGGTTACTCCTACGAGCAGTACTTC. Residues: CSVSGYSYEQYF.

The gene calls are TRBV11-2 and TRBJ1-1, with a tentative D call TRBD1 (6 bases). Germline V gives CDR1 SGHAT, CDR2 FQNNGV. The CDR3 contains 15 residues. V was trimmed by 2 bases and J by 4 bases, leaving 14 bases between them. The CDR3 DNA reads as TGTGCCAGCAGCTTACAAGGGGGAGGGGGCACTGAAGCTTTCTTT. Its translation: CASSLQGGGGTEAFF.

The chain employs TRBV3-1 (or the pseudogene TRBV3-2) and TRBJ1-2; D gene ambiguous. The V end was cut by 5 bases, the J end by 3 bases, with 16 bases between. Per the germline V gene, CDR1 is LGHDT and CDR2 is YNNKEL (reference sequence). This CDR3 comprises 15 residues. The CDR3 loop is CASSYRSPRDYGYTF. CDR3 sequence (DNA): TGTGCCAGCAGCTATCGAAGCCCAAGAGACTATGGCTACACCTTC.

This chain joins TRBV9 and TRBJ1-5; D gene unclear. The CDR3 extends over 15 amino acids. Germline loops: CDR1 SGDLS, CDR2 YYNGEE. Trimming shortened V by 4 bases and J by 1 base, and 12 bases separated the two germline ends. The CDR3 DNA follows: TGTGCCAGCAGCCCTACCTCGGAGAGCAATCAGCCCCAGCATTTT. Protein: CASSPTSESNQPQHF.

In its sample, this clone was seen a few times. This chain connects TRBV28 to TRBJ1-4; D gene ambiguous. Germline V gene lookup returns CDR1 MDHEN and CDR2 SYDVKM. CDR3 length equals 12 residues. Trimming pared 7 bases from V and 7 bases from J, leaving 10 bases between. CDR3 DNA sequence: TGTGCCAGCAATATCGGGTTTGAAAAACTGTTTTTT. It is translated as CASNIGFEKLFF.

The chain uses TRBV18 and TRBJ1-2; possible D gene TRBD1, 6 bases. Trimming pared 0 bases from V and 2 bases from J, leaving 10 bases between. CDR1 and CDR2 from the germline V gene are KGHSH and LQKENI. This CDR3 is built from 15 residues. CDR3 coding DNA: TGTGCCAGCTCACCACCGGGGGCAGAGAACTATGGCTACACCTTC. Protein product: CASSPPGAENYGYTF. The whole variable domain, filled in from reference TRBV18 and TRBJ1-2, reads NAGVMQNPRHLVRRRGQEARLRCSPMKGHSHVYWYRQLPEEGLKFMVYLQKENIIDESGMPKERFSAEFPKEGPSILRIQQVVRGDSAAYFCASSPPGAENYGYTFGSGTRLTVV.

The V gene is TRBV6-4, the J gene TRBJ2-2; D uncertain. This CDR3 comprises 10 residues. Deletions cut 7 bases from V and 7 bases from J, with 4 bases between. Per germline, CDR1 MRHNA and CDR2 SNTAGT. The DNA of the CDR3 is TGTGCCAGCAAGAGCGGGGAGCTGTTTTTT. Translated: CASKSGELFF.

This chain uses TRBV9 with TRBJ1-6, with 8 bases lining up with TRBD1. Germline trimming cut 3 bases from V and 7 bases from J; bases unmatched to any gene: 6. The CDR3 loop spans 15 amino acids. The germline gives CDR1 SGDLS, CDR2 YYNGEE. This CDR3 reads CASSAGTGQNSPLHF. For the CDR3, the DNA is TGTGCCAGCAGCGCCGGGACAGGCCAGAATTCACCCCTCCACTTT. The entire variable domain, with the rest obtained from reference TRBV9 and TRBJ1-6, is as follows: DSGVTQTPKHLITATGQRVTLRCSPRSGDLSVYWYQQSLDQGLQFLIQYYNGEERAKGNILERFSAQQFPDLHSELNLSSLELGDSALYFCASSAGTGQNSPLHFGNGTRLTVT.

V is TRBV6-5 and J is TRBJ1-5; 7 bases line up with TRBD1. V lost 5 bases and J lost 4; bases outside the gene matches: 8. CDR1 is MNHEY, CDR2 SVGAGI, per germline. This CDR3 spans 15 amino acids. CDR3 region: CASSLHRGSNQPQHF. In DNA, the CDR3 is TGTGCCAGCAGTCTCCACAGGGGATCAAATCAGCCCCAGCATTTT.

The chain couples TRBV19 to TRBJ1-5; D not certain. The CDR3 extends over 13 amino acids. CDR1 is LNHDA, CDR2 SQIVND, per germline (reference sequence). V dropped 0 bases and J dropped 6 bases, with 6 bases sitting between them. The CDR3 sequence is CASSIDPVQPQHF. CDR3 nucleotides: TGTGCCAGTAGTATAGATCCGGTTCAGCCCCAGCATTTT.

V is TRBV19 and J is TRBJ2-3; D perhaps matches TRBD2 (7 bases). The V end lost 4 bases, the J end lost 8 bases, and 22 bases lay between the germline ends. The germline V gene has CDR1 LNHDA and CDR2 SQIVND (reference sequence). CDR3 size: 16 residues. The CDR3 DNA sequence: TGTGCCAGTAGTACTCCGGGACTACCTATGGGGGCTACGCAGTATTTT. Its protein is CASSTPGLPMGATQYF.

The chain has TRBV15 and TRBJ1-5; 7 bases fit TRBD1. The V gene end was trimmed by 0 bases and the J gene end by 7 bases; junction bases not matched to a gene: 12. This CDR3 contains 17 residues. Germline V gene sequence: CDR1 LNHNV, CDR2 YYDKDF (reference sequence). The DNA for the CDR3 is TGTGCCACCAGCAGAGACAGGGGGATTGGTGTAAACCAGCCCCAGCATTTT. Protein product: CATSRDRGIGVNQPQHF.

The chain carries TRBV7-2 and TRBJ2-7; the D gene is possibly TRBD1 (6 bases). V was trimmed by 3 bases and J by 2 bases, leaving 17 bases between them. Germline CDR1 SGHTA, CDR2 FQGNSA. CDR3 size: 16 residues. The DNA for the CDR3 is TGTGCCAGCAGCTTTCCTCCCCTAGGACAGACCTACGAGCAGTACTTC. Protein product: CASSFPPLGQTYEQYF.

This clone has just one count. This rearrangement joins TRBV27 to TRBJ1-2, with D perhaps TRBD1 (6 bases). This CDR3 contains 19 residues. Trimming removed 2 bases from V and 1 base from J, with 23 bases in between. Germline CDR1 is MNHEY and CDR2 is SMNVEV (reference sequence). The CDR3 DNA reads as TGTGCCAGCAGTTTAGGGACGCCCGGGACACCACTTTTTAACTATGGCTACACCTTC. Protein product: CASSLGTPGTPLFNYGYTF.

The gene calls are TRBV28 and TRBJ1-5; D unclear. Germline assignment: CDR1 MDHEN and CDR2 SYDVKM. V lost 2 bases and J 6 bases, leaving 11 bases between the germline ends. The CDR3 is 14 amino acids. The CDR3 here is CASSLESVSQPQHF. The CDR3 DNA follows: TGTGCCAGCAGTTTAGAATCGGTTTCTCAGCCCCAGCATTTT.